What follows is one T cell receptor (beta chain) and its context. This record belongs to a study of blood T cell repertoires in COVID-19. V gave up 0 bases and J gave up 6 bases, with 11 bases separating them. The length of the CDR3 is 15 residues. Germline V gene data show CDR1 as LGHNA and CDR2 as YSLEER. Recruitment covered about 25 US areas and drew participants whose ages spanned roughly 18 to 100 years. All recovered Cohort 3 donors got two negative PCRs, got clearance, or saw symptom resolution. The table came from immunoSEQ multiplex PCR; TCRdb's copy has only in-frame clones and leaves some out. The sample lists 110,000 to 150,000 clones, 70% to 85% occurring once.

Sequencing was done on a sample of PBMCs or T cells enriched from blood (not recorded which). The rearrangement joins TRBV4-3 to TRBJ1-4; maybe TRBD1 (5 bases). This sequence was found in a man between 45 and 60 years old who had recovered from COVID-19. CDR3 nucleotides: TGCGCCAGCAGCCAAGAGAACCAGGGCTATGAAAAACTGTTTTTT. Protein sequence: CASSQENQGYEKLFF.